The sample holds one count of the clone carrying this TCR beta chain. Its antigen is undetermined. The sample comes from a study of blood T cells in healthy people across ages. Broader study findings: Older age coincided with a roughly linear decline in TCR beta diversity per million T cells. Reliance upon unsorted PBMCs precluded definitive naive versus antigen-experienced comparison. Aged donors had fewer naive CD4+ cells and lower diversity than long-lived donors.

Extraction of total RNA produced a minimum of 5.5 micrograms from each sample. Alongside a J-beta primer mix, a sample-barcoded 5' primer served in a second PCR lasting roughly 6 to 11 cycles. TCRdb recomputed calls from the 5' RACE reads with MiXCR, one row per CDR3 protein. The profile covers 650,000 to 900,000 distinct CDR3 sequences, with approximately 67% appearing a single time and 25% to 35% taken by the ten largest. CDR3 length: 13 amino acids. Trimming removed 3 bases at V and 4 bases at J, with 10 bases between. Germline V gene lookup returns CDR1 WSHSY and CDR2 SAAADI. The receptor was derived from a man aged 25-40 years in good health. The chain carries TRBV10-2 and TRBJ2-7; D is uncertain. Material: blood. CDR3 region: CASSDMASYEQYF. The CDR3 DNA sequence: TGCGCCAGCAGTGATATGGCTAGTTACGAGCAGTACTTC.